Below, 8 T cell receptor beta chains from the same sample are listed, as sequenced in a study of shared clonotypes between healthy human individuals. Sequencing was performed with immunoSEQ multiplex PCR; in TCRdb, only in-frame clones are kept and a portion is missing. In the table there are hundreds of thousands of clones, 90% to 97% of which are singletons. Terminally differentiated effector memory CD45RA+ cells were excluded by CCR7 positive selection of CD45RO-negative cells. Material: naive CD8+ T cells sorted from blood. These receptors originate from a man under 40 in good health.

The chain is built from TRBV7-9 and TRBJ2-3; perhaps TRBD2 as D (7 bases). Germline V gene data show CDR1 as SEHNR and CDR2 as FQNEAQ (reference sequence). The CDR3 loop spans 12 amino acids. V was trimmed by 7 bases and J by 11 bases, leaving 16 bases between them. In DNA, the CDR3 is TGTGCCAGCATTGGGGGGGCCCGGGTGCAGTATTTT. Translating it yields CASIGGARVQYF.

The V gene is TRBV5-1, the J gene TRBJ2-1; 15 nucleotides match TRBD2. Germline-derived CDR1 and CDR2 are SGHRS and YFSETQ. The CDR3 runs to 18 residues. Trimming cost V 0 bases and J 4 bases; bases outside gene matches: 5. The CDR3 spells CASSLGLGLAGGYNEQFF. CDR3 nucleotides: TGCGCCAGCAGCTTGGGGTTAGGACTAGCGGGAGGGTACAATGAGCAGTTCTTC.

Of note for this clone: The missing conserved phenylalanine or tryptophan at the end of this CDR3 makes a read error likely. The limits of the CDR3 on the DNA are not certain, so only TCRdb's listed CDR3 is given. The J gene is TRBJ1-2, the V gene TRBV2; the table assigns TRBD1, which was not confirmed against the DNA. Germline assignment: CDR1 SNHLY and CDR2 FYNNEI. The CDR3 has 10 residues if both end residues are counted. The CDR3 reads CAIHTVGQGV.

The chain carries TRBV2 and TRBJ2-7; TRBD2 is a possible D gene (5 bases). V was trimmed by 6 bases and J by 4 bases, leaving 13 bases between them. This CDR3 has 13 residues. The germline V gene has CDR1 SNHLY and CDR2 FYNNEI. CDR3 region: CASRGEGWYEQYF. As DNA, the CDR3 is TGTGCCAGCAGGGGAGAGGGTTGGTACGAGCAGTACTTC.

The V and J genes are TRBV30 and TRBJ2-7, with 8 positions matching TRBD2. This CDR3 has 14 residues. Germline CDR1 is GTSNPN and CDR2 is SVGIG (reference sequence). The junction had 12 bases not matched to a gene; V was cut back by 7 bases and J by 4 bases. The CDR3 reads CALHPGLDYYEQYF. CDR3 DNA sequence: TGTGCCTTACATCCGGGACTAGACTATTACGAGCAGTACTTC.

The chain recombines TRBV27 with TRBJ1-5, with D tentatively TRBD1 (6 bases). Germline values: CDR1 MNHEY, CDR2 SMNVEV (reference sequence). The CDR3 has 15 residues. V was clipped by 2 bases and J by 7 bases, with 15 bases between them. CDR3 nucleotides: TGTGCCAGCAGTTTAAGTGGGGGGGCTAGCCAGCCCCAGCATTTT. It specifies CASSLSGGASQPQHF.

This sequence joins TRBV25-1 and TRBJ2-5; 7 nucleotides match TRBD1. The CDR3 totals 14 residues. The V gene end was trimmed by 2 bases and the J gene end by 3 bases; junction bases not matched to a gene: 3. Germline CDR1 reads MGHDK; CDR2 reads SYGVNS. The CDR3 DNA reads as TGTGCCAGCAGTGAACGGGACAGTAAAGAGACCCAGTACTTC. Encoded protein: CASSERDSKETQYF.

CDR3 region: CASSLSTGEVQGYTF. The CDR3 bases are TGTGCCAGCAGCTTATCGACGGGGGAAGTACAGGGCTACACCTTC. The J gene is TRBJ1-2, the V gene TRBV7-9; TRBD1 might be the D (5 bases). V lost 2 bases to trimming and J lost 8 bases, with 18 bases between them. CDR3 length: 15 residues. CDR1 SEHNR and CDR2 FQNEAQ come from the germline V gene (reference sequence).